This TCR beta chain was captured by sequencing in a study of blood T cells in healthy people across ages. The CDR3 is 17 residues long. Looked up from germline, CDR1 is DFQATT and CDR2 is SNEGSKA (reference sequence). J gave up 2 bases and V 1 base, and 8 bases lay outside the gene matches. A second PCR of roughly 7 to 11 cycles used a sample-barcoded 5' primer and a J-beta primer mix. TCRdb re-analysed the 5' RACE reads in MiXCR, keeping a single row per CDR3 protein. The sample has fewer than 950,000 distinct CDR3 sequences; roughly 35% are singletons. This clonotype has only a few counts. Input material: blood. This receptor was obtained from a man younger than 35 in good health. This chain links TRBV20-1 with TRBJ2-3; 11 positions match TRBD2. CDR3: CSARGGLAGGHTDTQYF. The CDR3 DNA reads as TGCAGTGCTAGAGGCGGTCTAGCGGGGGGCCACACAGATACGCAGTATTTT.